These 14 T cell receptor beta chains share one sample of origin, sequenced in a study of Ad26.COV2.S vaccination and SARS-CoV-2 variants. Here immunoSEQ multiplex PCR was the method, and the copy in TCRdb shows in-frame clones only, minus some. The table includes around 340,000 clones, around nine tenths detected once. The treatment denotes: 19 received Ad26.COV2.S at low or high dose, single or two shots; about 5 received placebo; per-sample allocation not given. Sampling happened 63 days after the first vaccine or placebo injection. The material was peripheral blood, obtained in a trial of Ad26.COV2.S vaccine versus placebo. The receptors stem from a person between 18 and 60 years old who received the Ad26.COV2.S COVID-19 vaccine or a placebo.

The chain has TRBV5-1 and TRBJ2-1, with TRBD1 identical over 9 bases. CDR3 length: 17 residues. The germline gives CDR1 SGHRS, CDR2 YFSETQ. The V gene end was trimmed by 0 bases and the J gene end by 3 bases; junction bases not matched to a gene: 7. The CDR3 here is CASSLDPGQGNYNEQFF. DNA of the CDR3: TGCGCCAGCAGCTTGGACCCGGGACAGGGTAACTACAATGAGCAGTTCTTC.

The J gene is TRBJ1-1, the V gene TRBV28, with 11 bases identical to TRBD1. The CDR3 is 21 residues long. From germline, CDR1 is MDHEN and CDR2 SYDVKM. The V and J ends lost 1 base and 0 bases, in that order; junction bases with no gene match: 16. CDR3 amino acids: CASSLSPFVLGQGALNTEAFF. The CDR3 nucleotides read TGTGCCAGCAGTTTATCCCCATTCGTCTTAGGACAGGGGGCCTTGAACACTGAAGCTTTCTTT.

The V call is TRBV2, the J call TRBJ2-5; the D is unclear. The CDR3 sequence is 10 residues long. Germline V lookup: CDR1 SNHLY, CDR2 FYNNEI. V lost 4 bases and J lost 5, with 2 bases in between. DNA of the CDR3: TGTGCCAGCAGTGGTGAGACCCAGTACTTC. Encoded protein: CASSGETQYF.

The chain combines TRBV7-9 with TRBJ2-3; TRBD2 is a possible D gene (7 bases). The CDR3 is 16 residues long. V lost 5 bases and J 2 bases, leaving 17 bases between the germline ends. In germline, CDR1 is SEHNR, CDR2 FQNEAQ (reference sequence). This CDR3 is CASSGDGGPYTDTQYF. The CDR3 region has the DNA TGTGCCAGCAGCGGAGACGGGGGGCCATACACAGATACGCAGTATTTT.

The CDR3: CASNFRDRDYNEQFF. CDR3 nucleotide sequence: TGTGCCAGCAACTTCCGGGACAGAGACTACAATGAGCAGTTCTTC. The V and J genes are TRBV5-5 and TRBJ2-1; 7 nucleotides line up with TRBD1. The CDR3 spans 15 residues. Losses at the gene ends were 6 bases for V and 3 bases for J; bases not matched to a gene: 9. Germline V gene data show CDR1 as SGHKS and CDR2 as YYEKEE (reference sequence).

The V gene is TRBV19, the J gene TRBJ1-3, with a weak D call TRBD1 (6 bases). Germline lookup yields CDR1 LNHDA and CDR2 SQIVND (reference sequence). Trimming cost V 6 bases and J 1 base, with 19 bases left between them. The CDR3 length is 17 residues. The DNA of the CDR3 is TGTGCCAGTAGCGCGGCCGGGACAAACCCTTCTGGAAACACCATATATTTT. This translates into CASSAAGTNPSGNTIYF.

This rearrangement joins TRBV7-8 to TRBJ2-3; TRBD1 matches 8 bases. Germline CDR1 SGHVS, CDR2 FQNEAQ. The CDR3 is made up of 17 amino acids. Trimming removed 0 bases from V and 2 bases from J; junction bases left unmatched: 7. CDR3 sequence (DNA): TGTGCCAGCAGCTTAGCGCAACAGGGGGACCTCACAGATACGCAGTATTTT. This sequence encodes CASSLAQQGDLTDTQYF.

V usage is TRBV4-1 and J usage is TRBJ2-1; D perhaps matches TRBD1 (5 bases). Germline lookup yields CDR1 MGHRA and CDR2 YSYEKL. V was trimmed by 1 base and J by 2 bases, leaving 12 bases between them. This CDR3 has 16 amino acids. The CDR3 loop is CASSQGTTVPYNEQFF. Here the CDR3 DNA reads TGCGCCAGCAGCCAAGGCACGACAGTTCCCTACAATGAGCAGTTCTTC.

This chain uses TRBV19 with TRBJ1-6; TRBD1 is a possible D gene (6 bases). This CDR3 comprises 14 residues. V was trimmed by 5 bases and J by 8 bases, leaving 13 bases between them. Germline CDR1 LNHDA, CDR2 SQIVND (reference sequence). Here the CDR3 reads CASSSTGRDSPLHF. Written as DNA, the CDR3 is TGTGCCAGTAGTTCCACAGGGAGGGATTCACCCCTCCACTTT. The full variable domain, with the rest looked up from reference TRBV19 and TRBJ1-6, is DGGITQSPKYLFRKEGQNVTLSCEQNLNHDAMYWYRQDPGQGLRLIYYSQIVNDFQKGDIAEGYSVSREKKESFPLTVTSAQKNPTAFYLCASSSTGRDSPLHFGNGTRLTVT.

The chain carries TRBV7-9 and TRBJ1-2; 7 bases align to TRBD1. Germline loops: CDR1 SEHNR, CDR2 FQNEAQ (reference sequence). The J segment lost 0 bases and the V segment lost 1 base, leaving 5 bases of the junction unmatched. This CDR3 has 16 amino acids. Here the CDR3 reads CASSLVRQGANYGYTF. CDR3 DNA: TGTGCCAGCAGCTTAGTTCGGCAGGGGGCTAACTATGGCTACACCTTC.

Remarks on this clone: An end of the junction does not agree with germline; a read error may underlie this. The genes are TRBV7-3 and TRBJ1-5; 7 bases match TRBD1. The CDR3 spans 15 residues. The germline CDR1 and CDR2 sequences are SGHTA and FQGTGA. The CDR3 loop is CASSLHRDSSQPQHF. The CDR3 region has the DNA TGTGCCAGCAGCTTACACAGGGACAGCAGTCAGCCCCAGCATTTT.

The chain joins TRBV5-1 to TRBJ1-1; the D gene is possibly TRBD1 (6 bases). This CDR3 has 16 amino acids. The V gene lost 3 bases and the J gene lost 2 bases, with 17 bases spanning the gap. CDR1 and CDR2 from the germline V gene are SGHRS and YFSETQ. CDR3 coding DNA: TGCGCCAGCAGCTCTCAGCTAAGACAGGTTAACACTGAAGCTTTCTTT. This sequence encodes CASSSQLRQVNTEAFF.

The chain employs TRBV6-7 and TRBJ1-5; tentative D call: TRBD1 (6 bases). TRBV6-7 carries the ORF label, with uncertain function. Trimming removed 1 base from V and 3 bases from J, with 19 bases in between. This CDR3 has 18 residues. The CDR3 region has the DNA TGTGCCAGCAGTTACTTATACCACCCTCACAGGGACAATCAGCCCCAGCATTTT. Translating gives CASSYLYHPHRDNQPQHF.

A single count supports this clone. The V call is TRBV30, the J call TRBJ2-2, with 9 bases that match TRBD1. The J segment lost 1 base and the V segment lost 3 bases, leaving 9 bases of the junction unmatched. The CDR3 runs to 17 residues. Germline CDR1 is GTSNPN and CDR2 is SVGIG (reference sequence). The CDR3 loop is CAWRGTGIHVNTGELFF. CDR3 DNA sequence: TGTGCCTGGAGGGGGACAGGGATCCACGTGAACACCGGGGAGCTGTTTTTT.